Below, one T cell receptor (beta chain) is given with its context. Its target is not known. This entry comes from a study of T cell responses to AZD1222 COVID-19 vaccine. Findings and caveats of the study: With two AZD1222 doses given, Spike-specific TCR breadth and depth both rose. Possibly, clonal diversity was underestimated; donors were largely white British and included more females. The span of vaccine-associated CD4 TCRs extended across spike, with dominance at 160-218 and 743-854. Of the AZD1222 recipients, only 5 to 7 were seropositive at baseline.

Method: immunoSEQ multiplex PCR; TCRdb's copy keeps in-frame clones and lacks some. The sample holds some 130,000 clones, roughly 87% seen once. V lost 7 bases, J lost 2 bases, and 24 bases lay in between. CDR3 size: 17 residues. Germline CDR1 reads SGHRS; CDR2 reads YFSETQ. The chain combines TRBV5-1 with TRBJ1-1; no reliable D call. The receptor was derived from an adult in good health. The sample in question was peripheral blood, obtained on day 0 of AZD1222 vaccination. CDR3 residues: CASSPGRLGPRNTEAFF. The DNA for the CDR3 is TGCGCCAGCTCGCCGGGGAGGTTGGGTCCACGAAACACTGAAGCTTTCTTT.